This T cell receptor beta chain was sequenced for a study of blood T cell repertoires in COVID-19. Assay: immunoSEQ multiplex PCR; the TCRdb copy retains only in-frame clones and omits some. The repertoire has approximately 110,000 clones, 92% of them found once; the top ten carry about 2%. This clone was counted once. The specimen was peripheral blood. This clonotype was obtained from a man aged 50-59 years with COVID-19, enrolled during active disease.

CDR3: CASSARTGGFRTEAFF. CDR3 in DNA: TGTGCCAGCAGTGCCCGGACAGGGGGGTTCCGGACTGAAGCTTTCTTT. The rearrangement joins TRBV27 to TRBJ1-1; TRBD1 aligns across 10 bases. Germline CDR1 MNHEY, CDR2 SMNVEV (reference sequence). The CDR3 spans 16 residues. The V and J ends lost 5 bases and 5 bases, in that order; junction bases with no gene match: 11.